The rows below give T cell receptor beta chains drawn from one sample of a study of blood T cell repertoires in COVID-19. The assay was immunoSEQ multiplex PCR, and TCRdb's table has in-frame clones only and misses some. The table has 70,000 to 90,000 clones, around 85% seen once; the top ten hold roughly 10%. Sequenced sample: peripheral blood. The receptor set was obtained from a man between 65 and 79 years old with acute or convalescent COVID-19. Each CDR3 is given with its conserved first and last residue. A D gene is named only where the DNA matches it firmly. For some rows the clone size is stated as once, few or many, or as a class when expanded; others skip it.

once NA TRBJ1-5 TRBV12-3/TRBV12-4 TGTGCCAGCGGGAGGGAACCCAATCAGCCCCAGCATTTT CASGREPNQPQHF
few NA TRBJ1-6 TRBV7-2 TGTGCCAGCAGCTGGTCTGGGCAGGGCCTTAATTCACCCCTCCACTTT CASSWSGQGLNSPLHF
NA TRBD1 TRBJ2-7 TRBV3-1/TRBV3-2 TGTGCCAGCAGCCAAGATGAGGGGGCTAGATACGAGCAGTACTTC CASSQDEGARYEQYF
few NA TRBJ2-2 TRBV27 TGTGCCAGCAGTTTTGGTACTCCAGCGGGCACCGGGGAGCTGTTTTTT CASSFGTPAGTGELFF
NA TRBD2 TRBJ2-3 TRBV19 TGTGCCAGTAGTCCCGGGGTAGCGGGGGCCGCTAGCACAGATACGCAGTATTTT CASSPGVAGAASTDTQYF
many TRBD1 TRBJ2-5 TRBV3-1/TRBV3-2 TGTGCCAGCAGCCTTTCAAGGACAGGGGGATTCCAAGAGACCCAGTACTTC CASSLSRTGGFQETQYF
NA NA TRBJ2-7 TRBV2 TGTGCCAGCAGTCCAGAGTGGGAATTCAGGGGCCCCAGCCTCGAGCAGTACTTC CASSPEWEFRGPSLEQYF
NA NA TRBJ1-5 TRBV3-1/TRBV3-2 TGTGCCAGCAGCCAAGGCAGAAATCAGCCCCAGCATTTT CASSQGRNQPQHF
NA TRBD2 TRBJ2-3 TRBV5-7 TGTGCCAGCAGCCGGACTAGCGTCAGCACAGATACGCAGTATTTT CASSRTSVSTDTQYF
NA TRBD1 TRBJ1-4 TRBV5-5 TGTGCCAGCAGCTTGGATTCGACAGGGAGGAGGGGTGGAGAAAAACTGTTTTTT CASSLDSTGRRGGEKLFF
few NA TRBJ1-5 TRBV6-2/TRBV6-3 TGTGCCAGCAGTTATTCGGGGGTTATCAATCAGCCCCAGCATTTT CASSYSGVINQPQHF
NA TRBD1 TRBJ2-2 TRBV6-5 TGTGCCAGCCGACGACAGGGGGTTAACACCGGGGAGCTGTTTTTT CASRRQGVNTGELFF
NA NA TRBJ1-1 TRBV6-5 TGTGCCAGCAGTCGCCGGGGGGCATGGGACACTGAAGCTTTCTTT CASSRRGAWDTEAFF
NA TRBD2 TRBJ2-1 TRBV28 TGTGCCAGCAGTTTATTGGCTAGCGGGGGTACGGAGCAGTTCTTC CASSLLASGGTEQFF
NA TRBD1 TRBJ2-7 TRBV4-1 TGCGCCAGCAGCTCGGGACAGACCTACGAGCAGTACTTC CASSSGQTYEQYF
NA NA TRBJ1-1 TRBV28 TGTGCCAGCAGTTCCGGAGTGAACACTGAAGCTTTCTTT CASSSGVNTEAFF
NA NA TRBJ1-2 TRBV9 TGTGCCAGCAGCGTAGGAGGGCTGGCTGCCTATGGCTACACCTTC CASSVGGLAAYGYTF
NA NA TRBJ1-1 TRBV27 TGTGCCAGCAGTTCAGGGGTGGCCACTGAAGCTTTCTTT CASSSGVATEAFF
NA TRBD1 TRBJ1-1 TRBV5-1 TGCGCCAGCAGGGGGAGCACAGGGGGCACTGAAGCTTTCTTT CASRGSTGGTEAFF
NA TRBD1 TRBJ1-1 TRBV27 TGTGCCAGCAGTCACAGGCCTCCGGGACAGGGTCGGACTGAAGCTTTCTTT CASSHRPPGQGRTEAFF
NA TRBD1 TRBJ1-2 TRBV3-1/TRBV3-2 TGTGCCAGCAGCCAAGATTCAGGGGGGTGGGGCTACACCTTC CASSQDSGGWGYTF
NA TRBD1 TRBJ2-5 TRBV11-3 TGTGCCAGCAGCGCTGGACAGGGAAGAGGGGAGACCCAGTACTTC CASSAGQGRGETQYF
once NA TRBJ1-3 TRBV3-1/TRBV3-2 TGTGCCAGCAGCCCAAGTTGGACTTTCTCTGGAAACACCATATATTTT CASSPSWTFSGNTIYF
NA NA TRBJ2-2 TRBV12-3/TRBV12-4 TGTGCCAGCACCCTAGGCCCCCGGGAGCTGTTTTTT CASTLGPRELFF
once NA TRBJ2-5 TRBV7-3 TGTGCCAGCAGCCCTTCTTCGGCCGCGGAAGAGACCCAGTACTTC CASSPSSAAEETQYF
once TRBD2 TRBJ2-5 TRBV3-1/TRBV3-2 TGTGCCAGCAGCCAAGACTCCGGGACTAGCGGGGGGGCAGGGGAGACCCAGTACTTC CASSQDSGTSGGAGETQYF
NA NA TRBJ2-2 TRBV28 TGTGCCAACTCGTCCGGGGAGCTGTTTTTT CANSSGELFF
NA TRBD2 TRBJ2-3 TRBV2 TGTGCCAGCAACTCGGGAGGAGATACGCAGTATTTT CASNSGGDTQYF
NA NA TRBJ2-5 TRBV2 TGTGCCAGCAGTGAGCCGGGGGAAGAGACCCAGTACTTC CASSEPGEETQYF
NA NA TRBJ1-2 TRBV19 TGTGCCACGAATGGAGGGAATGGCTACACCTTC CATNGGNGYTF
few TRBD2 TRBJ2-3 TRBV7-9 TGTGCCAGCAGCCAAACGACTAGCGGGGGAGATACGCAGTATTTT CASSQTTSGGDTQYF
NA TRBD1 TRBJ2-7 TRBV5-5 TGTGCCAGCAGCTCGCCGGGACAGGGGTTCGAGCAGTACTTC CASSSPGQGFEQYF
few TRBD1 TRBJ1-1 TRBV18 TGTGCCAGCTCACAGACAGGGACTGAAGCTTTCTTT CASSQTGTEAFF
NA TRBD1 TRBJ1-6 TRBV28 TGTGCCAGCAGTCCCCTAGACAGGGGTGATTCACCCCTCCACTTT CASSPLDRGDSPLHF
NA TRBD1 TRBJ1-5 TRBV9 TGTGCCAGCAGCGGGGGACAGGGGTATCAGCCCCAGCATTTT CASSGGQGYQPQHF
NA TRBD1 TRBJ2-7 TRBV10-3 TGTGCCACCGCCCCACAGGGGATCTCCTACGAGCAGTACTTC CATAPQGISYEQYF
NA NA TRBJ2-1 TRBV12-5 TGTGCTAGTGGTTTGCCTCGCGGGGACAGACAATACTACAATGAGCAGTTCTTC CASGLPRGDRQYYNEQFF
NA TRBD1 TRBJ2-2 TRBV7-6 TGTGCCACAGGACAGGGGGTGACCGGGGAGCTGTTTTTT CATGQGVTGELFF
NA TRBD1 TRBJ2-5 TRBV7-7 TGTGCCAGCAGCTTCCGGACAGGGGGCGTAGAGACCCAGTACTTC CASSFRTGGVETQYF
few NA TRBJ2-3 TRBV7-6 TGTGCCAGCAGCTTAGGAGGGGGATTCACAGATACGCAGTATTTT CASSLGGGFTDTQYF
once TRBD2 TRBJ2-5 TRBV10-1 TGCGCCAGCAGTCCCCAGCAGGGTCCGGGAGGGGAGACCCAGTACTTC CASSPQQGPGGETQYF
NA NA TRBJ2-7 TRBV13 TGTGCCAGCAGCTTGGCTGGGGGCGGCGAGCAGTACTTC CASSLAGGGEQYF